This record concerns one TCR beta chain sequence. The antigen is unknown. Per germline, CDR1 DFQATT and CDR2 SNEGSKA (reference sequence). V lost 0 bases, J lost 6 bases, and 4 bases stayed unmatched. The CDR3 is 14 residues long. This specimen comes from a study of CD8 T cells in Susac syndrome. Study results and limitations: The total CD8+ repertoires yielded 15 to 20 Susac-specific public clones and the CD8+ TEMRA repertoires yielded about 5.

Random-hexamer reverse transcription was applied to 0.5 to 1 ug RNA. An immunoSEQ multiplex PCR generated amplified TCR beta CDR3 products spanning 54 Vbeta and 13 Jbeta. TCRdb ran MiXCR on the immunoSEQ multiplex PCR reads and lists one entry per CDR3 protein. Of around 170,000 distinct CDR3 sequences listed, just under 95% are singletons. This chain connects TRBV20-1 to TRBJ1-2, with TRBD1 matching over 10 bases. What was sequenced was CD8+ T cells from PBMCs. This TCR was sampled from a human donor with Susac syndrome. CDR3 protein: CSARDPDRGNGYTF. Written as DNA, the CDR3 is TGCAGTGCTAGAGATCCGGACAGGGGGAATGGCTACACCTTC.